Each of the 12 T cell receptor beta chains below was sequenced from the same sample in a study of a mutant IDH1 vaccine in newly diagnosed glioma. TCRdb's table, derived via immunoSEQ multiplex PCR, lists solely in-frame clones and lacks some. The sample contains more than 25,000 clones, about 70% of which appear only once. These TCRs are of unknown antigen specificity. Time point here: week 35, safety follow-up. Vaccination used 300 ug of mutant IDH1 20-mer peptide per dose, with topical imiquimod. The sequenced sample was PBMCs, obtained from a glioma patient whose treatment included an IDH1 peptide vaccine. The receptor source for this set is a man aged 50 or older with glioma.

The gene calls are TRBV7-9 and TRBJ2-3; unclear D gene. From germline, CDR1 is SEHNR and CDR2 FQNEAQ (reference sequence). This CDR3 comprises 12 residues. Trimming removed 4 bases at V and 6 bases at J, with 8 bases between. CDR3 protein: CASSSISDTQYF. In DNA form, the CDR3 reads TGTGCCAGCAGCTCCATTTCTGATACGCAGTATTTT. Supplemented by reference TRBV7-9 and TRBJ2-3, the full variable domain reads DTGVSQNPRHKITKRGQNVTFRCDPISEHNRLYWYRQTLGQGPEFLTYFQNEAQLEKSRLLSDRFSAERPKGSFSTLEIQRTEQGDSAMYLCASSSISDTQYFGPGTRLTVL.

This clone showed up just once. This chain uses TRBV6-1 with TRBJ2-2, with TRBD2 as a possible D gene (6 bases). Trimming stripped 2 bases from V and 2 bases from J, with 18 bases between. Germline assignment: CDR1 MNHNS and CDR2 SASEGT. This CDR3 is built from 18 residues. The CDR3 protein is CASSESLGLGPNTGELFF. In nucleotides, the CDR3 is TGTGCCAGCAGTGAAAGTCTGGGACTGGGCCCAAACACCGGGGAGCTGTTTTTT.

The CDR3 region has the DNA TGTGCCAGCAGTCAGAATCAGGGGGCTGGTGGCTACACCTTC. It specifies CASSQNQGAGGYTF. V usage is TRBV6-6 and J usage is TRBJ1-2, with 8 bases matching TRBD1. CDR3 length: 14 amino acids. Per germline, CDR1 MNHNY and CDR2 SVGAGI (reference sequence). V lost 5 bases and J lost 7; bases outside the gene matches: 9.

The sample holds one count of this clone. The chain has TRBV9 and TRBJ2-3; D is unresolved. V was clipped by 0 bases and J by 6 bases, with 2 bases between them. Germline V gene sequence: CDR1 SGDLS, CDR2 YYNGEE. CDR3 length: 11 residues. This CDR3 reads CASSVEDTQYF. The CDR3 nucleotides read TGTGCCAGCAGCGTAGAGGATACGCAGTATTTT.

V is TRBV2 and J is TRBJ2-7; D is possibly TRBD2 (5 bases). Germline V gene lookup returns CDR1 SNHLY and CDR2 FYNNEI. The V end was cut by 8 bases, the J end by 2 bases, with 16 bases between. This CDR3 is built from 14 residues. The DNA for the CDR3 is TGTGCCAGCCTTCGGGGAGAGATCCCCTACGAGCAGTACTTC. Protein product: CASLRGEIPYEQYF.

This chain joins TRBV30 and TRBJ2-2; no clear D. Per the germline V gene, CDR1 is GTSNPN and CDR2 is SVGIG (reference sequence). V was pared by 0 bases and J by 6 bases, with 2 bases between. This CDR3 contains 11 residues. CDR3 DNA: TGTGCCTGGAGTGTACCCGGGGAGCTGTTTTTT. Its protein product is CAWSVPGELFF.

The V call is TRBV28, the J call TRBJ1-3, with D unclear. The CDR3 spans 11 residues. With 6 bases removed from V and 3 bases from J, the gap between germline ends came to 3 bases. Germline V CDR1 and CDR2: MDHEN, SYDVKM. This CDR3 reads CASSLGNTIYF. The CDR3 DNA is TGTGCCAGCAGCCTTGGAAACACCATATATTTT.

The chain couples TRBV6-5 to TRBJ2-7, with 10 positions matching TRBD2. The CDR3 extends over 15 amino acids. Germline V lookup: CDR1 MNHEY, CDR2 SVGAGI. The V gene end was trimmed by 0 bases and the J gene end by 2 bases; junction bases not matched to a gene: 1. CDR3 coding DNA: TGTGCCAGCAGTTACTCCGGGACTAGCGCCTACGAGCAGTACTTC. This encodes CASSYSGTSAYEQYF.

The chain couples TRBV7-2 to TRBJ1-5; a weak D match, TRBD1 (6 bases). This CDR3 region has 13 residues. Germline CDR1 SGHTA, CDR2 FQGNSA. The V end was cut by 8 bases, the J end by 2 bases, with 10 bases between. The CDR3: CASQPGGNQPQHF. The DNA for the CDR3 is TGTGCCAGCCAACCAGGGGGCAATCAGCCCCAGCATTTT. Full variable domain (missing parts from reference TRBV7-2 and TRBJ1-5): GAGVSQSPSNKVTEKGKDVELRCDPISGHTALYWYRQSLGQGLEFLIYFQGNSAPDKSGLPSDRFSAERTGGSVSTLTIQRTQQEDSAVYLCASQPGGNQPQHFGDGTRLSIL.

The chain carries TRBV10-3 and TRBJ1-2; D gene uncertain. Germline CDR1 reads ENHRY; CDR2 reads SYGVKD. The CDR3 runs 14 residues. V lost 0 bases to trimming and J lost 1 base, with 6 bases between them. CDR3 coding DNA: TGTGCCATCAGTGAGTCGGGCAATAACTATGGCTACACCTTC. Protein: CAISESGNNYGYTF.

This clone was seen more than once but under ten times. The rearrangement joins TRBV28 to TRBJ1-6, with D possibly matching TRBD1 (5 bases). Germline V gene data show CDR1 as MDHEN and CDR2 as SYDVKM. The ends were cut back, 10 bases at V and 6 bases at J, with 16 bases in the middle. The CDR3 length is 14 residues. CDR3 loop: CATLRGGANSPLHF. CDR3 nucleotide sequence: TGTGCCACCCTCAGAGGAGGGGCTAATTCACCCCTCCACTTT.

The V call is TRBV29-1, the J call TRBJ1-2; D not certain. The V end was cut by 3 bases, the J end by 6 bases, with 8 bases between. The germline gives CDR1 SQVTM, CDR2 ANQGSEA. The CDR3 extends over 11 amino acids. The CDR3 loop reads CSVDGFDGYTF. The CDR3 DNA follows: TGCAGCGTTGACGGGTTTGATGGCTACACCTTC. The full variable domain, its missing parts supplied by reference TRBV29-1 and TRBJ1-2, is SAVISQKPSRDICQRGTSLTIQCQVDSQVTMMFWYRQQPGQSLTLIATANQGSEATYESGFVIDKFPISRPNLTFSTLTVSNMSPEDSSIYLCSVDGFDGYTFGSGTRLTVV.